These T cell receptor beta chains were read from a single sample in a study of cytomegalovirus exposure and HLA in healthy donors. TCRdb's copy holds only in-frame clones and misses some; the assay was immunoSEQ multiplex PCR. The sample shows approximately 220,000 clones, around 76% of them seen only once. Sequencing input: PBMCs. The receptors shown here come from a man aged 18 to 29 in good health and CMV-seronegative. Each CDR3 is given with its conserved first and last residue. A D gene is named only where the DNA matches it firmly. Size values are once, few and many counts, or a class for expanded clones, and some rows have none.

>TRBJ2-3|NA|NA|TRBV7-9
TGTGCCAGCAGCTTAGCGAGGCTGACTAGCACAGATACGCAGTATTTT
CASSLARLTSTDTQYF
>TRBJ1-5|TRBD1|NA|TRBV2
TGTGCCAGCAGTGGACAGGGTGGCAATCAGCCCCAGCATTTT
CASSGQGGNQPQHF
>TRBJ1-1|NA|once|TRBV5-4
TGTGCCAGCAGCCGGGAGGAAGGGCCAGCTTTCTTT
CASSREEGPAFF
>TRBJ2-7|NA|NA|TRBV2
TGTGCCTCTCAGGAAGCGGCCTCCTACGAGCAGTACTTC
CASQEAASYEQYF
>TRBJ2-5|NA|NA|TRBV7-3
TGTGCCAGCAGCCTGAGCGGAACTAGCAAAGAGACCCAGTACTTC
CASSLSGTSKETQYF
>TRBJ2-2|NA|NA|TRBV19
TGTGCCAGTAGTCCCCAGGACAGGAACACCGGGGAGCTGTTTTTT
CASSPQDRNTGELFF
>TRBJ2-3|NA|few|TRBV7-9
TGTGCCAGCAGCCTACGACAGGACACAGATACGCAGTATTTT
CASSLRQDTDTQYF
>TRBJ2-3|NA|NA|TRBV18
TGTGCCAGCTCACCATTTGTCGCAGATACGCAGTATTTT
CASSPFVADTQYF
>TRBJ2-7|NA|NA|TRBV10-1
TGCGCCAGCAGTGGGGGGACATCTTTATCGGGAGAGCAGTACTTC
CASSGGTSLSGEQYF
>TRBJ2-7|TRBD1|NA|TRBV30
TGTGCCTGGAGTGTAGGGACAGGGGGCTCGGACGAGCAGTACTTC
CAWSVGTGGSDEQYF
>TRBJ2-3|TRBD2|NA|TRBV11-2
TGTGCCAGCAGCTGGGGGGGAGGGCCAACAGATACGCAGTATTTT
CASSWGGGPTDTQYF
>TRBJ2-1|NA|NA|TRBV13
TGTGCCAGCAGCTCTAATAGGGGCAATGAGCAGTTCTTC
CASSSNRGNEQFF
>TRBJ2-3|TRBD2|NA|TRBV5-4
TGTGCCAGCAGCCCGGGACTAGCGCCTAGCACAGATACGCAGTATTTT
CASSPGLAPSTDTQYF
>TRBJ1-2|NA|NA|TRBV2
TGTGCCAGCGCGGCCCGGAACTATGGCTATACCTTC
CASAARNYGYTF
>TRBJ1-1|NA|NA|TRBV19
TGTGCCAGTAGTACAAAGACAGGAGGGAACACTGAAGCTTTCTTT
CASSTKTGGNTEAFF
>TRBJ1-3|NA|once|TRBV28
TGTGCCAGCAGTTTAGGCAGGGTAAACACCATATATTTT
CASSLGRVNTIYF
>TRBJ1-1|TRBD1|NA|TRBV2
TGTGCCAGCAGTGATCGGGACAGGGGGCGTCGGCACACTGAAGCTTTCTTT
CASSDRDRGRRHTEAFF
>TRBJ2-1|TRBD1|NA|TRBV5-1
TGCGCCAGCAGCTTCCGGGACAGGGCATACAATGAGCAGTTCTTC
CASSFRDRAYNEQFF
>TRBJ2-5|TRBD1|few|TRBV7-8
TGTGCCAGCAGCCCAGGACAGGCCCAAGAGACCCAGTACTTC
CASSPGQAQETQYF
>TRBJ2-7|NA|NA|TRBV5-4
TGTGCCAGCAGCTTCGGACTCCCCCGAGACGAGCAGTACTTC
CASSFGLPRDEQYF
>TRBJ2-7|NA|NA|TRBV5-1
TGCGCCAGCAGCCTGATGGCAGGGTCCTACGAGCAGTACTTC
CASSLMAGSYEQYF
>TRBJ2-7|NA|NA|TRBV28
TGTGCCAGCAGTTTGTTGGGGGCTCACTTACGGCAGTACTTC
CASSLLGAHLRQYF
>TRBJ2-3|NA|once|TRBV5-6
TGTGCCAGCAGGGCTTCGTGGGGGCGGGCATACACAGATACGCAGTATTTT
CASRASWGRAYTDTQYF
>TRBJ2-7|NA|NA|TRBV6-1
TGTGCCAGCAGTTCGACCGGGACTGCCTACGAGCAGTACTTC
CASSSTGTAYEQYF
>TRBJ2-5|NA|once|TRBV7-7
TGTGCTAGCAGCTCCCAAGGTGGGGGCTACCAGTACTTC
CASSSQGGGYQYF
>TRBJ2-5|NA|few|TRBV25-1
TGTGCCAGCAGCCTGGGGGCACAAGAGACCCAGTACTTC
CASSLGAQETQYF
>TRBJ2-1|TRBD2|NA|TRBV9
TGTGCCAGCAGCGTAGAACTAGCGGGAGGAAATGAGCAGTTCTTC
CASSVELAGGNEQFF
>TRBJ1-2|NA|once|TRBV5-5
TGTGCCAGCTGGGGACATATCTATGGCTACACCTTC
CASWGHIYGYTF
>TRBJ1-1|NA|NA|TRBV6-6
TGTGCCAGCAGTTCCCCCGACGGGGGGTACACTGAAGCTTTCTTT
CASSSPDGGYTEAFF
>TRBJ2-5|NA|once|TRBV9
TGTGCCAGCAGCGTAGTCCCTTTCTCGTACCAAGAGACCCAGTACTTC
CASSVVPFSYQETQYF
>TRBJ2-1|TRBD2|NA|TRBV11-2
TGTGCCAGCAGCCTTATCACCTCCCTGGTAGCGGGGGACAATGAGCAGTTCTTC
CASSLITSLVAGDNEQFF
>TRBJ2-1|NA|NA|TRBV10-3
TGTGCCACTACGCCTAATTACAATGAGCAGTTCTTC
CATTPNYNEQFF
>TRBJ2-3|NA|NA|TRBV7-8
TGTGCCAGCAGCTGGAGGGAGAGGGCAGATACGCAGTATTTT
CASSWRERADTQYF
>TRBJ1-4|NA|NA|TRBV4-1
TGCGCCAGCAGCCAACCGGACAGACAGAATGAAAAACTGTTTTTT
CASSQPDRQNEKLFF
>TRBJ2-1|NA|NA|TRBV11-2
TGTGCCAGCAGCTTCACAGTCCGGACCTCGGGGTCCTACAATGAGCAGTTCTTC
CASSFTVRTSGSYNEQFF
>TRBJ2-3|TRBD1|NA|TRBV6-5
TGTGCCAGCAGCCGGGGCAGGGGGCGCCCAGATACGCAGTATTTT
CASSRGRGRPDTQYF
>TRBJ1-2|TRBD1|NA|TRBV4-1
TGCGCCAGCAGCGCCCCCGACAGGGGGAACTATGGCTACACCTTC
CASSAPDRGNYGYTF
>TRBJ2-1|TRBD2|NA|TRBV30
TGTGCCTGGAGTGGCTTTAGGACTAGCGGGGGGGTATACAATGAGCAGTTCTTC
CAWSGFRTSGGVYNEQFF